A single sample is the source of the 8 T cell receptor beta chains below, sequenced in a study of T cells in tuberculosis. The data were produced by immunoSEQ multiplex PCR, yet TCRdb's version contains in-frame clones alone and is incomplete. The sample consists of about 36,000 clones, about 93% of them appearing once. The sequenced sample was PBMCs. These receptors came from a donor aged 10-29 years with latent tuberculosis or without tuberculosis infection.

V and J are TRBV6-5 and TRBJ1-2, with D possibly TRBD1 on 5 matching bases. Per the germline V gene, CDR1 is MNHEY and CDR2 is SVGAGI. This CDR3 spans 12 amino acids. The ends were cut back, 10 bases at V and 7 bases at J, with 16 bases in the middle. For the CDR3, the DNA is TGTGCCATAGGAACCAGGGCCGGTGGCTACACCTTC. This codes for CAIGTRAGGYTF.

The chain combines TRBV6-1 with TRBJ1-2, with D possibly being TRBD1 (5 bases). Trimming took off 1 base at V and 3 bases at J, with 9 bases between the two ends. The germline CDR1 and CDR2 sequences are MNHNS and SASEGT. The CDR3 length is 14 residues. CDR3 sequence reads: CASSEGRGHYGYTF. The DNA of the CDR3 is TGTGCCAGCAGTGAAGGGAGGGGCCACTATGGCTACACCTTC.

The rearrangement uses TRBV7-2 and TRBJ2-7; 8 positions match TRBD1. Germline lookup yields CDR1 SGHTA and CDR2 FQGNSA. The CDR3 totals 15 residues. V gave up 3 bases and J gave up 2 bases; unmatched junction bases: 6. The CDR3 sequence: CASSLAGTGTYEQYF. The CDR3 nucleotides read TGTGCCAGCAGCTTGGCCGGGACAGGAACCTACGAGCAGTACTTC. Complete variable domain (other parts from reference TRBV7-2 and TRBJ2-7): GAGVSQSPSNKVTEKGKDVELRCDPISGHTALYWYRQSLGQGLEFLIYFQGNSAPDKSGLPSDRFSAERTGGSVSTLTIQRTQQEDSAVYLCASSLAGTGTYEQYFGPGTRLTVT.

The chain joins TRBV19 to TRBJ1-5; 7 nucleotides align to TRBD1. The germline gives CDR1 LNHDA, CDR2 SQIVND (reference sequence). The CDR3 contains 13 residues. J lost 5 bases, V lost 7 bases, and 5 bases had no gene match. The CDR3 protein is CASKGTGDQPQHF. CDR3 DNA sequence: TGTGCCAGTAAGGGTACAGGGGATCAGCCCCAGCATTTT.

The chain is built from TRBV5-4 and TRBJ2-5, with D perhaps matching TRBD1 (6 bases). V was pared by 4 bases and J by 6 bases, with 10 bases between. CDR1 and CDR2 from the germline V gene are SGHNT and YYREEE (reference sequence). This CDR3 region has 12 residues. CDR3 DNA sequence: TGTGCCAGCAGCGTCGGACAGCAGACCCAGTACTTC. Translating gives CASSVGQQTQYF.

The J gene is TRBJ2-1, the V gene TRBV9, with 9 bases that match TRBD2. Per germline, CDR1 SGDLS and CDR2 YYNGEE. The length of the CDR3 is 14 residues. Trimming removed 4 bases from V and 5 bases from J; junction bases left unmatched: 4. CDR3 region: CASSTTSGNNEQFF. The CDR3 DNA reads TGTGCCAGCAGCACGACTAGCGGAAACAATGAGCAGTTCTTC.

The chain combines TRBV2 with TRBJ2-1, with TRBD2 matching over 8 bases. This CDR3 is built from 16 residues. V lost 3 bases, J lost 2 bases, and 6 bases stayed unmatched. Germline CDR1 reads SNHLY; CDR2 reads FYNNEI. The chain's CDR3 is CASSDGSGGPYNEQFF. The CDR3 region has the DNA TGTGCCAGCAGTGACGGAAGCGGGGGACCCTACAATGAGCAGTTCTTC.

The gene calls are TRBV7-3 and TRBJ2-3, with D perhaps matching TRBD2 (5 bases). The CDR3 length is 15 residues. Trimming removed 2 bases at V and 4 bases at J, with 13 bases between. CDR1 and CDR2 (germline): SGHTA, FQGTGA. In nucleotides, the CDR3 is TGTGCCAGCAGCTTACGTCGGGAATTGGCAGATACGCAGTATTTT. Translating it yields CASSLRRELADTQYF. The full variable domain, completed using reference TRBV7-3 and TRBJ2-3, is GAGVSQTPSNKVTEKGKYVELRCDPISGHTALYWYRQSLGQGPEFLIYFQGTGAADDSGLPNDRFFAVRPEGSVSTLKIQRTERGDSAVYLCASSLRRELADTQYFGPGTRLTVL.